One and the same sample provided the 30 T cell receptor beta chains below, sequenced in a study of blood T cell repertoires in COVID-19. The protocol was immunoSEQ multiplex PCR, while the TCRdb copy is restricted to in-frame clones and leaves out a portion. The table lists 80,000 or so clones, around 80% of them singletons. Sequenced sample: peripheral blood. The origin of the receptors is a man between 60 and 70 years old with acute or convalescent COVID-19.

The chain is built from TRBV6-2 or TRBV6-3 and TRBJ2-7; no reliable D call. CDR3 length equals 12 residues. The ends were cut back, 6 bases at V and 5 bases at J, with 11 bases in the middle. Germline V lookup: CDR1 MNHEY, CDR2 SVGEGT. The DNA of the CDR3 is TGTGCCAGCAGCCAAGTGGCCAACGAGCAGTACTTC. The encoded protein is CASSQVANEQYF.

V gene TRBV19 combines with J gene TRBJ2-7, with unresolved D. Germline-derived CDR1 and CDR2 are LNHDA and SQIVND (reference sequence). The CDR3 loop spans 13 amino acids. V gave up 5 bases and J gave up 0 bases, with 8 bases separating them. This CDR3 is CASSPGLSYEQYF. The CDR3 DNA reads as TGTGCCAGTAGTCCAGGTCTCTCCTACGAGCAGTACTTC.

This chain joins TRBV11-2 and TRBJ2-7, with D tentatively TRBD1 (6 bases). In germline, CDR1 is SGHAT, CDR2 FQNNGV. Trimming left V 3 bases short and J 2 bases short, with 11 bases between. This CDR3 has 14 residues. CDR3 nucleotide sequence: TGTGCCAGCAGCTTTACCAGGGGTACCTACGAGCAGTACTTC. Amino acids: CASSFTRGTYEQYF.

The chain carries TRBV10-1 and TRBJ2-3; TRBD2 is a possible D gene (6 bases). Germline loops: CDR1 WNHNN, CDR2 SYGVQD (reference sequence). The CDR3 covers 12 residues. Deletions cut 8 bases from V and 14 bases from J, with 20 bases between. The DNA for the CDR3 is TGCGCCAGCGCCCCAGTGGGGACTCCGTTGTATTTT. This encodes CASAPVGTPLYF.

This chain connects TRBV25-1 to TRBJ2-7, with D possibly matching TRBD2 (6 bases). Germline V CDR1 and CDR2: MGHDK, SYGVNS. V gave up 5 bases and J gave up 6 bases, with 11 bases separating them. CDR3 length equals 12 residues. CDR3 in DNA: TGTGCCAGCAGTCTTTTGGGGGGCGAGCAGTACTTC. It is translated as CASSLLGGEQYF.

This clone was seen once. One end of the junction fails to match germline, which may point to a read error. This chain links TRBV27 with TRBJ2-1; 9 nucleotides line up with TRBD2. Germline V gene sequence: CDR1 MNHEY, CDR2 SMNVEV (reference sequence). The CDR3 consists of 12 residues. This CDR3 is CASNGASGEGVF. The CDR3 region has the DNA TGTGCCAGTAACGGAGCTAGCGGGGAGGGGGTCTTC.

The rearrangement links TRBV7-2 to TRBJ2-4, with D possibly matching TRBD2 (6 bases). CDR1 and CDR2 (germline): SGHTA, FQGNSA. The CDR3 is made up of 14 amino acids. V lost 5 bases to trimming and J lost 6 bases, with 14 bases between them. CDR3 region: CASSLLGSRNIQYF. CDR3 coding DNA: TGTGCCAGCAGCCTCCTCGGGAGCAGAAACATTCAGTACTTC. Complete variable domain (other parts from reference TRBV7-2 and TRBJ2-4): GAGVSQSPSNKVTEKGKDVELRCDPISGHTALYWYRQSLGQGLEFLIYFQGNSAPDKSGLPSDRFSAERTGGSVSTLTIQRTQQEDSAVYLCASSLLGSRNIQYFGAGTRLSVL.

The V call is TRBV7-9, the J call TRBJ2-5; 12 bases map to TRBD2. V dropped 6 bases and J dropped 2; count of bases not matched to a gene: 7. CDR1 and CDR2 (germline): SEHNR, FQNEAQ (reference sequence). The CDR3 totals 16 residues. As DNA, the CDR3 is TGTGCCAGCAGGACCGGGACTAGCGGGCCTCAAGAGACCCAGTACTTC. It specifies CASRTGTSGPQETQYF.

The chain couples TRBV7-8 to TRBJ1-1; D is unresolved. The CDR3 totals 13 residues. In germline, CDR1 is SGHVS, CDR2 FQNEAQ. Trimming pared 5 bases from V and 1 base from J, leaving 8 bases between. For the CDR3, the DNA is TGTGCCAGCAGCAAGACGGGGAACACTGAAGCTTTCTTT. Translating gives CASSKTGNTEAFF.

This chain joins TRBV5-1 and TRBJ2-5, with D possibly matching TRBD2 (7 bases). V dropped 2 bases and J dropped 4 bases, with 15 bases sitting between them. Germline CDR1 is SGHRS and CDR2 is YFSETQ. The CDR3 has 15 residues. CDR3 region: CASSFESGEGETQYF. The CDR3 DNA reads TGCGCCAGCAGCTTTGAGTCAGGGGAGGGAGAGACCCAGTACTTC.

The V call is TRBV3-1 (or the pseudogene TRBV3-2), the J call TRBJ2-3, with D maybe TRBD1 (6 bases). CDR3 length equals 16 residues. CDR1 and CDR2 (germline): LGHDT, YNNKEL (reference sequence). Trimming shortened V by 4 bases and J by 0 bases, and 14 bases separated the two germline ends. CDR3 coding DNA: TGTGCCAGCAGCCTCCGAACAGGGCAAAGCACAGATACGCAGTATTTT. It codes for CASSLRTGQSTDTQYF.

The rearrangement links TRBV7-2 to TRBJ2-3; D unresolved. V was shortened by 2 bases and J by 6 bases, with 12 bases between the two germline ends. The CDR3 runs 14 residues. Germline V gene data show CDR1 as SGHTA and CDR2 as FQGNSA. CDR3 sequence: CASSLYTRLDTQYF. The CDR3 DNA follows: TGTGCCAGCAGCTTATATACTCGCCTTGATACGCAGTATTTT.

V is TRBV6-5 and J is TRBJ2-1; 7 positions agree with TRBD1. After removal of 2 bases from V and 5 bases from J, the junction contained 9 bases not matched to a gene. The CDR3 contains 16 residues. The germline V gene encodes CDR1 MNHEY and CDR2 SVGAGI. CDR3 in DNA: TGTGCCAGCAGTTACCGGGACAGCGAGAGGGACAATGAGCAGTTCTTC. This encodes CASSYRDSERDNEQFF.

This sequence joins TRBV5-6 and TRBJ1-4; TRBD1 matches at 9 bases. Germline V CDR1 and CDR2: SGHDT, YYEEEE. The J segment lost 10 bases and the V segment lost 3 bases, leaving 4 bases of the junction unmatched. This CDR3 is 13 amino acids long. This chain's CDR3 is CASSSRQGGKLFF. Written as DNA, the CDR3 is TGTGCCAGCAGCTCGAGACAGGGGGGAAAACTGTTTTTT. Full variable domain (outside the CDR3, taken from reference TRBV5-6 and TRBJ1-4): DAGVTQSPTHLIKTRGQQVTLRCSPKSGHDTVSWYQQALGQGPQFIFQYYEEEERQRGNFPDRFSGHQFPNYSSELNVNALLLGDSALYLCASSSRQGGKLFFGSGTQLSVL.

The chain recombines TRBV7-2 with TRBJ2-7; 10 nucleotides align to TRBD2. The junction had 8 bases not matched to a gene; V was cut back by 2 bases and J by 4 bases. Looked up from germline, CDR1 is SGHTA and CDR2 is FQGNSA. This CDR3 contains 16 residues. The CDR3 bases are TGTGCCAGCAGCTTAAGCCTCAGCGGGGGGGCGTACGAGCAGTACTTC. Protein sequence: CASSLSLSGGAYEQYF. Looking up the rest from reference TRBV7-2 and TRBJ2-7 gives the full variable domain: GAGVSQSPSNKVTEKGKDVELRCDPISGHTALYWYRQSLGQGLEFLIYFQGNSAPDKSGLPSDRFSAERTGGSVSTLTIQRTQQEDSAVYLCASSLSLSGGAYEQYFGPGTRLTVT.

The rearrangement links TRBV6-1 to TRBJ2-3, with 8 bases that match TRBD2. Germline V gene lookup returns CDR1 MNHNS and CDR2 SASEGT. J lost 2 bases, V lost 2 bases, and 9 bases had no gene match. This CDR3 has 17 amino acids. The CDR3 spells CASSELNRAGDTDTQYF. The CDR3 nucleotides read TGTGCCAGCAGTGAACTTAATCGAGCGGGAGACACAGATACGCAGTATTTT.

In this sample, this clone turned up once. The chain couples TRBV19 to TRBJ2-5; no firm D call. CDR1 LNHDA and CDR2 SQIVND come from the germline V gene (reference sequence). Trimming took off 10 bases at V and 5 bases at J, with 11 bases between the two ends. The CDR3 contains 11 residues. In DNA form, the CDR3 reads TGTGCCACTTTCCCCGGGGAGACCCAGTACTTC. Translated: CATFPGETQYF.

J is TRBJ1-3 and V is TRBV19, with 7 bases matching TRBD1. V gave up 5 bases and J gave up 7 bases; unmatched junction bases: 11. In germline, CDR1 is LNHDA, CDR2 SQIVND (reference sequence). There are 15 residues in the CDR3. CDR3 residues: CASSAPDRLGNTIYF. The CDR3 bases are TGTGCCAGTAGTGCCCCGGACAGGCTGGGGAACACCATATATTTT.

The rearrangement joins TRBV9 to TRBJ1-2; D is perhaps TRBD1 (6 bases). The CDR3 runs 15 residues. V lost 2 bases and J lost 5, with 16 bases in between. Per germline, CDR1 SGDLS and CDR2 YYNGEE. CDR3 protein: CASSVATGNQYGYTF. The DNA of the CDR3 is TGTGCCAGCAGCGTGGCAACAGGGAACCAGTATGGCTACACCTTC.

The V call is TRBV30, the J call TRBJ1-1, with unresolved D. The CDR3 runs 11 residues. The germline CDR1 and CDR2 sequences are GTSNPN and SVGIG (reference sequence). Trimming took off 0 bases at V and 10 bases at J, with 9 bases between the two ends. The DNA for the CDR3 is TGTGCCTGGAGTGTGCAGGAAGCAGCTTTCTTT. It translates to CAWSVQEAAFF.

V is TRBV7-2 and J is TRBJ1-2, with TRBD1 matching 8 bases. Germline V gene sequence: CDR1 SGHTA, CDR2 FQGNSA. CDR3 size: 14 residues. The ends lost 1 base at V and 7 bases at J; junction bases unmatched: 5. Written as DNA, the CDR3 is TGTGCCAGCAGCTTAGGGGGACAGGCGGGTGGCTACACCTTC. Its translation is CASSLGGQAGGYTF.

The rearrangement uses TRBV7-6 and TRBJ2-2; TRBD2 agrees at 8 bases. V was pared by 5 bases and J by 6 bases, with 17 bases of the junction left unmatched. There are 18 residues in the CDR3. Germline CDR1 reads SGHVS; CDR2 reads FNYEAQ. CDR3 coding DNA: TGTGCCAGCAGCACCGCGCTGGGACTAGGAGGAGGAGCCGGGGAGCTGTTTTTT. Amino acids: CASSTALGLGGGAGELFF.

V and J are TRBV7-2 and TRBJ2-5, with D possibly being TRBD1 (5 bases). CDR1 and CDR2 from the germline V gene are SGHTA and FQGNSA. The CDR3 runs 15 residues. Trimming left V 5 bases short and J 7 bases short, with 20 bases between. CDR3 DNA sequence: TGTGCCAGCAGCCCCTCGGGCAGGGAAAGAGGGACCCAGTACTTC. As protein: CASSPSGRERGTQYF.

The chain joins TRBV7-2 to TRBJ2-7, with D uncertain. The CDR3 totals 13 residues. CDR1 is SGHTA and CDR2 is FQGNSA in the germline V gene. With 1 base removed from V and 6 bases from J, the gap between germline ends came to 10 bases. Here the CDR3 reads CASSLGHLFEQYF. The CDR3 DNA reads TGTGCCAGCAGCTTAGGGCACCTTTTCGAGCAGTACTTC.

The rearrangement uses TRBV4-3 and TRBJ2-3; unclear D gene. CDR1 is LGHNA, CDR2 YSLEER, per germline. V lost 1 base to trimming and J lost 5 bases, with 13 bases between them. This CDR3 is 15 amino acids long. Written as DNA, the CDR3 is TGCGCCAGCAGCCAAGTGGGCCTTCTGGGAGATACGCAGTATTTT. Protein product: CASSQVGLLGDTQYF.

This clone was seen more than once but under ten times. The V call is TRBV28, the J call TRBJ1-2, with 8 nucleotides matching TRBD1. This CDR3 is 15 amino acids long. Germline V gene lookup returns CDR1 MDHEN and CDR2 SYDVKM. V was clipped by 1 base and J by 4 bases; unmatched bases: 5. CDR3 DNA sequence: TGTGCCAGCAGTTTATCCGGGACAGGCGTCTATGGCTACACCTTC. Its translation: CASSLSGTGVYGYTF.

The chain has TRBV3-1 (or the pseudogene TRBV3-2) and TRBJ2-2; 7 positions match TRBD1. Germline CDR1 reads LGHDT; CDR2 reads YNNKEL (reference sequence). With V trimmed by 0 bases and J by 3 bases, 1 base remained unmatched. This CDR3 comprises 15 residues. The CDR3 nucleotides read TGTGCCAGCAGCCAAGAAGGGGGCTACACCGGGGAGCTGTTTTTT. Protein: CASSQEGGYTGELFF.

The chain couples TRBV14 to TRBJ2-7, with D unclear. From germline, CDR1 is SGHDN and CDR2 FVKESK. V lost 4 bases and J 0 bases, leaving 7 bases between the germline ends. This CDR3 has 13 residues. The CDR3 DNA sequence: TGTGCCAGCAGCCTACTCCTCTCCTACGAGCAGTACTTC. This encodes CASSLLLSYEQYF. Full variable domain (outside the CDR3, taken from reference TRBV14 and TRBJ2-7): EAGVTQFPSHSVIEKGQTVTLRCDPISGHDNLYWYRRVMGKEIKFLLHFVKESKQDESGMPNNRFLAERTGGTYSTLKVQPAELEDSGVYFCASSLLLSYEQYFGPGTRLTVT.

J is TRBJ1-1 and V is TRBV19; 7 bases line up with TRBD1. From germline, CDR1 is LNHDA and CDR2 SQIVND (reference sequence). J was trimmed by 0 bases and V by 6 bases; bases with no gene match: 4. The CDR3 spans 14 residues. The CDR3 reads CASRTGMVNTEAFF. CDR3 in DNA: TGTGCCAGTAGGACAGGGATGGTGAACACTGAAGCTTTCTTT.

The gene calls are TRBV19 and TRBJ1-2; D is ambiguous. The CDR3 totals 13 residues. Trimming stripped 8 bases from V and 4 bases from J, with 14 bases between. Germline CDR1 reads LNHDA; CDR2 reads SQIVND (reference sequence). CDR3 sequence (DNA): TGTGCCAGTTTAGACCGGAGCGGCTATGGCTACACCTTC. Amino acids: CASLDRSGYGYTF.